The sample holds a few counts of the clone carrying this T cell receptor (beta chain). No antigen is known for it. This specimen belongs to a study of cytomegalovirus exposure and HLA in healthy donors. Study conclusions and caveats: A further, later analysis showed that HLA-associated TCR beta chains (compared with equally common others) were more clonally expanded.

Use of 60 Vbeta and 13 Jbeta primers characterized the PCR. The repertoire was sequenced with immunoSEQ multiplex PCR; TCRdb's copy has only in-frame clones and lacks some. The sample holds 150,000 or so clones, about 74% seen once. Each of the donors was a healthy bone marrow donor. Germline V lookup: CDR1 SNHLY, CDR2 FYNNEI. There are 11 residues in the CDR3. Trimming pared 7 bases from V and 4 bases from J, leaving 7 bases between. The rearrangement uses TRBV2 and TRBJ1-2; D possibly corresponds to TRBD1 (5 bases). The specimen was PBMCs. This receptor was identified in a man aged 18 to 35 in good health and CMV-seropositive. The CDR3 nucleotides read TGTGCCAGCATGGGGGGCTATGGCTACACCTTC. Protein: CASMGGYGYTF.